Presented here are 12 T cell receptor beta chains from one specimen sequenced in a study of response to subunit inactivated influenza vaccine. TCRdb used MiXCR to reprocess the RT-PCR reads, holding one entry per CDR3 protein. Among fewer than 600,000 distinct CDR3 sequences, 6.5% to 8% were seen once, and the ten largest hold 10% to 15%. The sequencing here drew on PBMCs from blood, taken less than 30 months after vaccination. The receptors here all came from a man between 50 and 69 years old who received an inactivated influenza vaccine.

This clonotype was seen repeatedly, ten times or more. CDR3 nucleotides: TGTGCCAGCAGCTACGAGGGGAGAGGCTACACCTTC. Protein: CASSYEGRGYTF. The J gene is TRBJ1-2, the V gene TRBV3-1; possible D gene TRBD1, 5 bases. V was cut by 5 bases and J by 8 bases, with 12 bases left in between. The CDR3 is 12 residues long. Germline values: CDR1 LGHDT, CDR2 YNNKEL (reference sequence).

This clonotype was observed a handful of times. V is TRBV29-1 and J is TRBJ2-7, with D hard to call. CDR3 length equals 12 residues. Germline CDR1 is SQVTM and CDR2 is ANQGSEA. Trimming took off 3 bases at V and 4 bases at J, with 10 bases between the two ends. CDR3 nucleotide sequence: TGCAGCGTTGATAACGGTTATTACGAGCAGTACTTC. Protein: CSVDNGYYEQYF.

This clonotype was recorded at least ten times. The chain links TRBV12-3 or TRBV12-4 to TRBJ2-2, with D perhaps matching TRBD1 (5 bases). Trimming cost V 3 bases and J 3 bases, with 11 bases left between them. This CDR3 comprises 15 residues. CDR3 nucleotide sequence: TGTGCCAGCAGTTTGGGGCAGGGTCACACCGGGGAGCTGTTTTTT. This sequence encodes CASSLGQGHTGELFF.

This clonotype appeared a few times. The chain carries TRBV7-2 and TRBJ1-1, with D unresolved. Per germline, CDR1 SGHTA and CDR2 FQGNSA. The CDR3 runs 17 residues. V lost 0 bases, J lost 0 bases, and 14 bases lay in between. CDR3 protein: CASSLAQLQFMNTEAFF. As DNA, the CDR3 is TGTGCCAGCAGCTTAGCACAATTACAGTTTATGAACACTGAAGCTTTCTTT. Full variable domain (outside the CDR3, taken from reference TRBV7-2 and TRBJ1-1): GAGVSQSPSNKVTEKGKDVELRCDPISGHTALYWYRQSLGQGLEFLIYFQGNSAPDKSGLPSDRFSAERTGGSVSTLTIQRTQQEDSAVYLCASSLAQLQFMNTEAFFGQGTRLTVV.

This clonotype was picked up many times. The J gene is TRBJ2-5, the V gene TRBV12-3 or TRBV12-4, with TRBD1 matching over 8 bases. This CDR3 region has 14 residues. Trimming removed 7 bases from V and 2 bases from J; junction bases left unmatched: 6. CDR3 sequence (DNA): TGTGCCAGCACCATACAGGGGGTTCAAGAGACCCAGTACTTC. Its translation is CASTIQGVQETQYF.

The CDR3 protein is CASSSWGEAKNIQYF. The CDR3 bases are TGTGCCAGCAGTTCATGGGGGGAAGCCAAAAACATTCAGTACTTC. The V call is TRBV28, the J call TRBJ2-4, with D maybe TRBD2 (6 bases). Trimming pared 4 bases from V and 0 bases from J, leaving 10 bases between. The V gene's germline CDR1 is MDHEN and CDR2 SYDVKM. The CDR3 runs to 15 residues.

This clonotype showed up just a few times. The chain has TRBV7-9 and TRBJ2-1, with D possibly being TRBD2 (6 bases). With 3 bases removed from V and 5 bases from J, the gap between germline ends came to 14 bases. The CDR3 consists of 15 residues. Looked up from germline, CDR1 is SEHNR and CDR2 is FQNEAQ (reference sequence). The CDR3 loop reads CASSFLSGSHNEQFF. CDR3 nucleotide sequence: TGTGCCAGCAGCTTCCTCAGCGGGTCTCACAATGAGCAGTTCTTC.

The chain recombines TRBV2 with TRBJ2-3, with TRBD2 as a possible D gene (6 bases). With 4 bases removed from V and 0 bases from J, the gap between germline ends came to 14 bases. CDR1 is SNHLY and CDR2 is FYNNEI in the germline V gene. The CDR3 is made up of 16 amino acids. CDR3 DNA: TGTGCCAGCAGTGTACTAGCCGTGACTAGCACAGATACGCAGTATTTT. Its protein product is CASSVLAVTSTDTQYF.

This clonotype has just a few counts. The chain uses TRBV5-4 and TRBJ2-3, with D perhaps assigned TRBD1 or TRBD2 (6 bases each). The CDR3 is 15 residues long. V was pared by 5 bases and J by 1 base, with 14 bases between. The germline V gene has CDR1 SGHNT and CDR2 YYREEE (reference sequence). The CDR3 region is CASSTRGLGTDTQYF. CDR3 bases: TGTGCCAGCAGTACCCGGGGGCTTGGCACAGATACGCAGTATTTT.

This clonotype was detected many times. The CDR3 spells CASSLSLALEQYF. DNA of the CDR3: TGTGCCAGCAGTTTATCACTAGCGCTCGAGCAGTACTTC. The chain links TRBV12-3 or TRBV12-4 to TRBJ2-7, with 7 bases fitting TRBD2. Losses at the gene ends were 2 bases for V and 6 bases for J; bases not matched to a gene: 4. The CDR3 is 13 residues long.

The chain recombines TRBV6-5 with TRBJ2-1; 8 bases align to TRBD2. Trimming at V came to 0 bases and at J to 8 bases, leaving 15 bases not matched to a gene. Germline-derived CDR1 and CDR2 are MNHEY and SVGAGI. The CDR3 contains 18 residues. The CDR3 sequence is CASSYSRASGSPRDEQFF. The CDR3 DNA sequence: TGTGCCAGCAGTTACTCCCGGGCTAGCGGGTCTCCTAGGGATGAGCAGTTCTTC.

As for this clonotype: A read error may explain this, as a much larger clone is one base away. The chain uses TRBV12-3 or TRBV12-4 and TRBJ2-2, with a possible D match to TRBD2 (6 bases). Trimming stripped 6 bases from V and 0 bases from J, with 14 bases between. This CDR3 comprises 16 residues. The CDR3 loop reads CASRPTSCSNTGELFF. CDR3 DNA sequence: TGTGCCAGCAGGCCTACTAGCTGTTCGAACACCGGGGAGCTGTTTTTT.